The present T cell receptor (beta chain) was sequenced within a study of blood T cell repertoires in COVID-19. Study details: Italy, Spain and the United States were the sources of the convalescent and acute COVID-19 samples. Nucleic acid was either cDNA or gDNA, and it came from T cells, B-cell-depleted T cells, or PBMCs.

Original methodology: Amplification from reference gene primers served as the basis for estimated nucleated cell counts. Assay used: immunoSEQ multiplex PCR; TCRdb lists only in-frame clones, some missing. Clonal size and the V and J genes are those of that table, whereas D and trimming came from the DNA. The sample includes approximately 120,000 clones, 88% of them seen just once. This CDR3 contains 14 residues. Between the trimmed V and J ends, which lost 6 bases and 4 bases, there was a span of 12 bases. Per the germline V gene, CDR1 is MDHEN and CDR2 is SYDVKM. The receptor was derived from a human donor in a cohort sampled during active COVID-19. The V call is TRBV28, the J call TRBJ1-4; perhaps TRBD1 as D (5 bases). The sequencing sample was made of peripheral blood. The CDR3 here is CASSPRGVNEKLFF. CDR3 DNA: TGTGCCAGCAGCCCCCGGGGGGTTAATGAAAAACTGTTTTTT.